This TCR beta chain was captured by sequencing in a study of blood T cell repertoires in COVID-19. In the authors' workflow: Cell counts per sample came from amplifying reference gene primers. TCRdb's copy holds only in-frame clones and misses some; the assay was immunoSEQ multiplex PCR. The V and J calls and the clone size are those of that table, but D and trimming were determined from the DNA. The data show fewer than 200,000 clones, less than 90% seen once. Participant-reported clinical history was the basis for cohort assignment. Germline V CDR1 and CDR2: SGHNT, YYREEE (reference sequence). The ends lost 3 bases at V and 4 bases at J; junction bases unmatched: 3. The CDR3 covers 13 residues.

This receptor was identified in a human donor with acute COVID-19. The donor label of this sample is uncertain. The rearrangement uses TRBV5-4 and TRBJ2-7, with 8 bases identical to TRBD2. The specimen sequenced was PBMCs or T cells enriched from blood (not recorded which). The DNA for the CDR3 is TGTGCCAGCAGCTCCCGGGAGGGATACGAGCAGTACTTC. As protein: CASSSREGYEQYF.